Presented here are 4 T cell receptor beta chains from one specimen sequenced in a study of Graves' ophthalmopathy and Graves' hyperthyroidism. TCR beta CDR3 regions were amplified from RNA transcripts. The first round was an RT-PCR with HTBI primers, and the second round was a multiplex PCR. Using its own MiXCR run on the multiplex PCR reads, TCRdb lists one record per CDR3 protein. Counted here are about 740,000 distinct CDR3 sequences, roughly 41% occurring once; the ten biggest clones make up 40% to 45%. Sequencing input: peripheral blood. The receptors come from an adult man with Graves' ophthalmopathy.

J is TRBJ2-7 and V is TRBV20-1; 9 bases align to TRBD2. With 0 bases clipped from V and 3 bases from J, the junction kept 9 bases outside the gene matches. The V gene's germline CDR1 is DFQATT and CDR2 SNEGSKA (reference sequence). CDR3 length equals 16 residues. The CDR3 loop is CSARDSGREGYYEQYF. CDR3 sequence (DNA): TGCAGTGCTAGAGATTCTGGGCGGGAGGGTTACTACGAGCAGTACTTC.

In this sample, this clonotype turned up many times. V gene TRBV7-3 combines with J gene TRBJ1-1, with D unresolved. In germline, CDR1 is SGHTA, CDR2 FQGTGA. V lost 8 bases to trimming and J lost 4 bases, with 14 bases between them. The CDR3 extends over 13 amino acids. CDR3 sequence: CASGLSSITEAFF. The CDR3 DNA reads TGTGCCAGCGGACTGAGCAGTATCACTGAAGCTTTCTTT.

CDR3 DNA sequence: TGTGCCAGCAACATAGGGGGAGGAAATTCACCCCTCCACTTT. It is translated as CASNIGGGNSPLHF. The gene calls are TRBV28 and TRBJ1-6; TRBD1 is a possible D gene (6 bases). V lost 7 bases and J 7 bases, leaving 14 bases between the germline ends. The CDR3 totals 14 residues. Germline CDR1 MDHEN, CDR2 SYDVKM.

The sample holds a few counts of this clonotype. The J gene is TRBJ1-2, the V gene TRBV6-6; D is unresolved. This CDR3 is 15 amino acids long. Germline assignment: CDR1 MNHNY and CDR2 SVGAGI (reference sequence). V was shortened by 2 bases and J by 0 bases, with 10 bases between the two germline ends. The CDR3 region has the DNA TGTGCCAGCAGTTACGATCTCCAATCTAACTATGGCTACACCTTC. Translating it yields CASSYDLQSNYGYTF.